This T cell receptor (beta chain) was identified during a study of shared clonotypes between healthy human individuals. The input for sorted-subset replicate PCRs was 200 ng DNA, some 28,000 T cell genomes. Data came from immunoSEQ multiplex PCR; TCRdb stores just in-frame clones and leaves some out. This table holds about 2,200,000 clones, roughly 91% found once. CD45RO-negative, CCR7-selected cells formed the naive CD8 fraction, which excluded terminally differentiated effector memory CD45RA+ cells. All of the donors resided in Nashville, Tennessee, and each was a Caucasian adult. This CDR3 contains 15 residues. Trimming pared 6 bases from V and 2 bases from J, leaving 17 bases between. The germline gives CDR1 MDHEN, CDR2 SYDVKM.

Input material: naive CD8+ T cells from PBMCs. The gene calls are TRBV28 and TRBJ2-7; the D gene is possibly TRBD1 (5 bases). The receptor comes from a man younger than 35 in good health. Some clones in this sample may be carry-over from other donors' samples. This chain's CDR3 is CASRTDSLLPYEQYF. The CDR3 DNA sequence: TGTGCCAGCAGAACCGACAGCCTCTTACCCTACGAGCAGTACTTC.